The 19 T cell receptor beta chains in this list originate from one sample, sequenced in a study of blood T cell repertoires in COVID-19. Data came from immunoSEQ multiplex PCR; TCRdb stores just in-frame clones and leaves some out. The data contain some 150,000 clones, around 86% of them singletons. Sequenced input: peripheral blood. The receptor source for this set is a woman aged 55-69 years with active or convalescent COVID-19.

V usage is TRBV4-1 and J usage is TRBJ2-4, with 9 bases aligning to TRBD1. Germline CDR1 MGHRA, CDR2 YSYEKL. V shed 0 bases and J 2 bases; nucleotides not matched to a gene: 20. The CDR3 is made up of 22 amino acids. In DNA form, the CDR3 reads TGCGCCAGCAGCCAAGATTTAATTATAGGAACGGGACAGGGCGCTTCCAAAAACATTCAGTACTTC. Protein product: CASSQDLIIGTGQGASKNIQYF.

The chain uses TRBV25-1 and TRBJ1-5; D may be TRBD1 (6 bases). Germline-derived CDR1 and CDR2 are MGHDK and SYGVNS. V was trimmed by 3 bases and J by 3 bases, leaving 9 bases between them. The CDR3 runs 14 residues. In DNA form, the CDR3 reads TGTGCCAGCAGTGACCAGGGGACCAATCAGCCCCAGCATTTT. Protein: CASSDQGTNQPQHF.

This clone has just a few counts. V gene TRBV7-2 combines with J gene TRBJ2-1; possibly TRBD1 for D (6 bases). Trimming removed 2 bases from V and 2 bases from J, with 10 bases in between. Germline V gene sequence: CDR1 SGHTA, CDR2 FQGNSA. The CDR3 covers 15 residues. The DNA of the CDR3 is TGTGCCAGCAGCTTAACAGGGACCCCCTACAATGAGCAGTTCTTC. Its protein product is CASSLTGTPYNEQFF.

This clone was picked up a small number of times. The CDR3 nucleotides are TGTGCCAGCAGCTTAACGGGACAGGATAATTCACCCCTCCACTTT. The encoded protein is CASSLTGQDNSPLHF. The chain joins TRBV11-2 to TRBJ1-6; 8 bases agree with TRBD1. Per germline, CDR1 SGHAT and CDR2 FQNNGV. Trimming cost V 2 bases and J 5 bases; bases outside gene matches: 2. This CDR3 has 15 residues. Supplemented by reference TRBV11-2 and TRBJ1-6, the full variable domain reads EAGVAQSPRYKIIEKRQSVAFWCNPISGHATLYWYQQILGQGPKLLIQFQNNGVVDDSQLPKDRFSAERLKGVDSTLKIQPAKLEDSAVYLCASSLTGQDNSPLHFGNGTRLTVT.

The chain carries TRBV9 and TRBJ1-4; no reliable D call. The V and J ends lost 4 bases and 7 bases respectively, with 14 bases between them. Germline V CDR1 and CDR2: SGDLS, YYNGEE. There are 14 residues in the CDR3. The CDR3 sequence: CASSPRGDGEKLFF. CDR3 DNA: TGTGCCAGCAGCCCCCGGGGTGATGGTGAAAAACTGTTTTTT.

V is TRBV28 and J is TRBJ2-1, with 8 nucleotides matching TRBD2. Germline assignment: CDR1 MDHEN and CDR2 SYDVKM. The CDR3 has 18 residues. The V and J ends lost 2 bases and 0 bases, in that order; junction bases with no gene match: 9. The CDR3 coding sequence is TGTGCCAGCAGTTTAGTTTCCGGGGGGGCCAGCTCCTACAATGAGCAGTTCTTC. Amino acids: CASSLVSGGASSYNEQFF. Filled out from reference TRBV28 and TRBJ2-1, the complete variable domain reads DVKVTQSSRYLVKRTGEKVFLECVQDMDHENMFWYRQDPGLGLRLIYFSYDVKMKEKGDIPEGYSVSREKKERFSLILESASTNQTSMYLCASSLVSGGASSYNEQFFGPGTRLTVL.

The chain employs TRBV9 and TRBJ1-1; weak D call: TRBD1 (5 bases). The CDR3 loop spans 14 amino acids. In germline, CDR1 is SGDLS, CDR2 YYNGEE. Trimming took off 5 bases at V and 7 bases at J, with 18 bases between the two ends. The DNA for the CDR3 is TGTGCCAGCAGTCCTAGGACCGGAACAGGTGAAGCTTTCTTT. It specifies CASSPRTGTGEAFF.

This clone was observed a handful of times. This chain links TRBV4-1 with TRBJ1-3; a possible D gene is TRBD1 (5 bases). V shed 2 bases and J shed 3 bases, with 20 bases lying between them. This CDR3 is built from 18 residues. CDR1 is MGHRA, CDR2 YSYEKL, per germline. The DNA for the CDR3 is TGCGCCAGCAGCCAATACTTGTTAACCTTAGGGGTTGGAAACACCATATATTTT. This codes for CASSQYLLTLGVGNTIYF.

The genes are TRBV2 and TRBJ1-4, with D uncertain. Germline-derived CDR1 and CDR2 are SNHLY and FYNNEI. This CDR3 comprises 13 residues. Between the trimmed V and J ends, which lost 0 bases and 8 bases, there was a span of 7 bases. The CDR3 coding sequence is TGTGCCAGCAGTGAAGCCGTGCGGGAAAAACTGTTTTTT. Protein sequence: CASSEAVREKLFF. The full variable domain, in which reference TRBV2 and TRBJ1-4 provide the parts outside the CDR3, is EPEVTQTPSHQVTQMGQEVILRCVPISNHLYFYWYRQILGQKVEFLVSFYNNEISEKSEIFDDQFSVERPDGSNFTLKIRSTKLEDSAMYFCASSEAVREKLFFGSGTQLSVL.

V gene TRBV7-2 combines with J gene TRBJ2-3; 7 bases agree with TRBD1. V gave up 5 bases and J gave up 1 base; unmatched junction bases: 12. This CDR3 has 17 amino acids. CDR1 and CDR2 (germline): SGHTA, FQGNSA. The CDR3 here is CASSPLGGGFGTDTQYF. CDR3 nucleotides: TGTGCCAGCAGCCCCCTAGGGGGCGGTTTTGGCACAGATACGCAGTATTTT.

The J gene is TRBJ2-2, the V gene TRBV2; 8 bases are shared with TRBD2. The germline CDR1 and CDR2 sequences are SNHLY and FYNNEI. This CDR3 contains 14 residues. The V and J ends lost 8 bases and 1 base, in that order; junction bases with no gene match: 3. CDR3: CASASGWNTGELFF. The CDR3 DNA sequence: TGTGCCAGCGCTAGCGGGTGGAACACCGGGGAGCTGTTTTTT.

The V gene is TRBV11-2, the J gene TRBJ2-1; D might be TRBD2 (5 bases). V lost 0 bases to trimming and J lost 5 bases, with 5 bases between them. This CDR3 is 13 amino acids long. CDR1 and CDR2 from the germline V gene are SGHAT and FQNNGV. The CDR3 protein is CASSLERDNEQFF. CDR3 DNA: TGTGCCAGCAGCTTAGAGAGGGACAATGAGCAGTTCTTC.

The chain is built from TRBV6-2 or TRBV6-3 and TRBJ2-5; 9 nucleotides match TRBD2. CDR1 is MNHEY, CDR2 SVGEGT, per germline. V lost 2 bases, J lost 7 bases, and 5 bases stayed unmatched. This CDR3 is 14 amino acids long. CDR3 DNA: TGTGCCAGCAGTTACGGCGGGGGGGCTGGGACCCAGTACTTC. Amino acids: CASSYGGGAGTQYF.

The J gene is TRBJ2-1, the V gene TRBV10-2; 9 positions match TRBD2. Germline trimming cut 8 bases from V and 3 bases from J; bases unmatched to any gene: 8. Germline loops: CDR1 WSHSY, CDR2 SAAADI. The CDR3 consists of 15 residues. This CDR3 reads CASVPGRGGYNEQFF. In DNA form, the CDR3 reads TGCGCCAGCGTCCCAGGGCGGGGGGGCTACAATGAGCAGTTCTTC.

The chain employs TRBV30 and TRBJ1-5; 9 bases match TRBD1. Germline CDR1 and CDR2: GTSNPN and SVGIG (reference sequence). The CDR3 length is 15 residues. The J segment lost 7 bases and the V segment lost 3 bases, leaving 10 bases of the junction unmatched. The chain's CDR3 is CAWSADRGVSQPQHF. The CDR3 DNA follows: TGTGCCTGGAGCGCTGACAGGGGGGTGTCACAGCCCCAGCATTTT. Drawing the rest from reference TRBV30 and TRBJ1-5, the complete variable domain is SQTIHQWPATLVQPVGSPLSLECTVEGTSNPNLYWYRQAAGRGLQLLFYSVGIGQISSEVPQNLSASRPQDRQFILSSKKLLLSDSGFYLCAWSADRGVSQPQHFGDGTRLSIL.

The chain combines TRBV5-1 with TRBJ2-4; 7 bases are a match to TRBD1. The V gene end was trimmed by 3 bases and the J gene end by 0 bases; junction bases not matched to a gene: 3. CDR3 size: 15 residues. Germline V CDR1 and CDR2: SGHRS, YFSETQ. The CDR3 DNA sequence: TGCGCCAGCAGCTCGGGACAGCTAGCCAAAAACATTCAGTACTTC. Residues: CASSSGQLAKNIQYF.

The rearrangement uses TRBV28 and TRBJ2-5, with 12 bases that match TRBD2. With 6 bases clipped from V and 5 bases from J, the junction kept 10 bases outside the gene matches. The CDR3 length is 16 residues. CDR1 and CDR2 from the germline V gene are MDHEN and SYDVKM. Written as DNA, the CDR3 is TGTGCCAGCAGACCAAAACTAGCGGGGGGCGCGGAGACCCAGTACTTC. Translating gives CASRPKLAGGAETQYF.

This clone turned up a few times. CDR3 nucleotide sequence: TGCGCCAGCAACCCCGGGGGGGCCTTAAGCACAGATACGCAGTATTTT. As protein: CASNPGGALSTDTQYF. This chain uses TRBV5-1 with TRBJ2-3, with TRBD2 identical over 8 bases. CDR3 size: 16 residues. Trimming removed 6 bases from V and 0 bases from J; junction bases left unmatched: 9. The V gene's germline CDR1 is SGHRS and CDR2 YFSETQ.

This clone was seen a handful of times. The V call is TRBV18, the J call TRBJ2-3; a weak D match, TRBD1 (5 bases). CDR1 is KGHSH and CDR2 is LQKENI in the germline V gene. The length of the CDR3 is 13 residues. The V gene lost 6 bases and the J gene lost 4 bases, with 11 bases spanning the gap. CDR3 amino acids: CASSLTGPDTQYF. In DNA form, the CDR3 reads TGTGCCAGCTCCCTTACAGGACCAGATACGCAGTATTTT.